This T cell receptor beta chain is drawn from a study of cytomegalovirus exposure and HLA in healthy donors. Participants comprised healthy donors of bone marrow. Germline V CDR1 and CDR2: LGHNA, YSLEER. This CDR3 contains 15 residues. V lost 0 bases and J lost 5, with 14 bases in between. As concerns this clone: Its cognate antigen is unknown.

Study-level results: The availability of immune exposure information extended only to CMV serostatus.

PCR employed 60 Vbeta and 13 Jbeta primers. Profiled with immunoSEQ multiplex PCR; TCRdb holds only in-frame clones, not every one. Among some 81,000 clones, 65% to 85% were seen once, and the ten largest hold 15% to 20%. This rearrangement joins TRBV4-3 to TRBJ2-7; D not certain. The receptor was isolated from a woman aged 40 to 50 in good health and CMV-seropositive. Sequencing used PBMCs. The DNA of the CDR3 is TGCGCCAGCAGCCAAGAAGCAGGTGTGTGGGACGAGCAGTACTTC. Its protein product is CASSQEAGVWDEQYF.